This TCR beta chain is from a study of blood T cells in healthy people across ages. The CDR3 has 16 amino acids. From germline, CDR1 is LGHNA and CDR2 YNFKEQ. Trimming took off 0 bases at V and 0 bases at J, with 9 bases between the two ends. In this sample, this clonotype turned up a few times. Using a J-beta primer mix together with a sample-barcoded 5' primer, a second PCR was run for roughly 6 to 11 cycles. TCRdb itself ran the 5' RACE reads through MiXCR, one entry per CDR3 protein. The sample lists about 640,000 distinct CDR3 sequences; about 54% were seen once. The chain joins TRBV4-2 to TRBJ2-1; maybe TRBD1 (5 bases). The sequence came from a man in his sixties in good health. Specimen: blood. The CDR3, as DNA: TGTGCCAGCAGCCAAGACCGACAGAGCTCCTACAATGAGCAGTTCTTC. This gives the protein CASSQDRQSSYNEQFF.